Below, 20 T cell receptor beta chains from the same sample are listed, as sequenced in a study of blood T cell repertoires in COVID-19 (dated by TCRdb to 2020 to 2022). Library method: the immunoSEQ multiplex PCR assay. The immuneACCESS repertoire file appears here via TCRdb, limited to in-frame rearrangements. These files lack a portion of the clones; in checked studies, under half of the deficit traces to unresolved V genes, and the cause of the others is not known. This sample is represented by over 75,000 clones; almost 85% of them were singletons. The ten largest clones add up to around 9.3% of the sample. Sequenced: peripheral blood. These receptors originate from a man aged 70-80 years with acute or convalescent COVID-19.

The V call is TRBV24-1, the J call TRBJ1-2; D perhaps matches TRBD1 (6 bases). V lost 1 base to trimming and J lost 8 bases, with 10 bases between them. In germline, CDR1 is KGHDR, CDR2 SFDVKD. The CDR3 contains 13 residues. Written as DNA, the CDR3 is TGTGCCACCAGTGATTTCAGGGGAAGCGGCTACACCTTC. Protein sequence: CATSDFRGSGYTF.

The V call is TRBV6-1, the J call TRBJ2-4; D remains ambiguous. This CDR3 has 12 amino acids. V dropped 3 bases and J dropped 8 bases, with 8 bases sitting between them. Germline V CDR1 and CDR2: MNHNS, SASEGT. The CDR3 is CASSDRADIQYF. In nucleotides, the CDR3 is TGTGCCAGCAGTGACCGCGCTGACATTCAGTACTTC.

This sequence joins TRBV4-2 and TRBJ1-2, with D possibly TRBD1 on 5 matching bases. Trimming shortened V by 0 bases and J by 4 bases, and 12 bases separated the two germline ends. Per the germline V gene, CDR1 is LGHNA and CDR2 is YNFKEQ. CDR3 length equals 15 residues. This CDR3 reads CASSQEVSGGYGYTF. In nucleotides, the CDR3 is TGTGCCAGCAGCCAAGAAGTCAGCGGGGGCTATGGCTACACCTTC.

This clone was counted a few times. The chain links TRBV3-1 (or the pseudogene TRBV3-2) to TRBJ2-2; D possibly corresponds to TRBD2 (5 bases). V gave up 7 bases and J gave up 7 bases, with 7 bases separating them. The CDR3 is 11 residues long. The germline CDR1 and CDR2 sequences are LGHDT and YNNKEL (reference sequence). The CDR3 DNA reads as TGTGCCAGCAATAGCGTCGGGGAGCTGTTTTTT. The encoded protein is CASNSVGELFF.

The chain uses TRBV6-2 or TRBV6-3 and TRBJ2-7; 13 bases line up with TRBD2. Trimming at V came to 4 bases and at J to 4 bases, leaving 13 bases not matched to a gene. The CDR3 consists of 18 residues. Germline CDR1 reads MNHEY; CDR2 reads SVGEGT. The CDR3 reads CASSSRTSGRGIGYEQYF. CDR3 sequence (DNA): TGTGCCAGCAGTTCCAGGACTAGCGGGAGAGGAATTGGGTACGAGCAGTACTTC.

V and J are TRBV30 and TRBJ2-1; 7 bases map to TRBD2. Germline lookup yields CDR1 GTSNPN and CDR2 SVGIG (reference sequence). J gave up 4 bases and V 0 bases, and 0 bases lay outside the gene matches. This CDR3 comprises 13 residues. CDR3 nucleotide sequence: TGTGCCTGGAGTGTAGCGGGGTACAATGAGCAGTTCTTC. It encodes CAWSVAGYNEQFF.

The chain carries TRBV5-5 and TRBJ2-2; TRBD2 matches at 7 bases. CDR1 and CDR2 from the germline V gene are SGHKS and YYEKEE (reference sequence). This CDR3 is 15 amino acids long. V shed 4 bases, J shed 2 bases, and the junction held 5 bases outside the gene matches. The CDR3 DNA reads TGTGCCAGCAGCCGGGACTACCGAAACACCGGGGAGCTGTTTTTT. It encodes CASSRDYRNTGELFF. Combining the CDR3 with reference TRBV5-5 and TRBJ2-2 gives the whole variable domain DAGVTQSPTHLIKTRGQQVTLRCSPISGHKSVSWYQQVLGQGPQFIFQYYEKEERGRGNFPDRFSARQFPNYSSELNVNALLLGDSALYLCASSRDYRNTGELFFGEGSRLTVL.

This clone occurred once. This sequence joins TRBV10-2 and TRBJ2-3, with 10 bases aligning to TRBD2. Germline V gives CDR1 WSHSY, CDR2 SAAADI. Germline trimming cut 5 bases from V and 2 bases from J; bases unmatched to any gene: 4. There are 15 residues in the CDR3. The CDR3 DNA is TGCGCCAGCAGTATAGCGGGGGGCGACACAGATACGCAGTATTTT. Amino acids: CASSIAGGDTDTQYF.

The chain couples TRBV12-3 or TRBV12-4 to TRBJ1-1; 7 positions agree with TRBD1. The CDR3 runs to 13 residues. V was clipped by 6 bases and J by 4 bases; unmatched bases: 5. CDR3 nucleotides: TGTGCCAGCAGCGATACAGGGGTCACTGAAGCTTTCTTT. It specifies CASSDTGVTEAFF.

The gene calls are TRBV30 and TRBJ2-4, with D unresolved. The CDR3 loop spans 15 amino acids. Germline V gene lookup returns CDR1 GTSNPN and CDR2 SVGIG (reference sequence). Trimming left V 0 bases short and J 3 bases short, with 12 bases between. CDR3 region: CAWSVNMAVKNIQYF. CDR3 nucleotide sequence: TGTGCCTGGAGTGTAAATATGGCGGTCAAAAACATTCAGTACTTC. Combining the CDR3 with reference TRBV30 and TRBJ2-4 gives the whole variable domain SQTIHQWPATLVQPVGSPLSLECTVEGTSNPNLYWYRQAAGRGLQLLFYSVGIGQISSEVPQNLSASRPQDRQFILSSKKLLLSDSGFYLCAWSVNMAVKNIQYFGAGTRLSVL.

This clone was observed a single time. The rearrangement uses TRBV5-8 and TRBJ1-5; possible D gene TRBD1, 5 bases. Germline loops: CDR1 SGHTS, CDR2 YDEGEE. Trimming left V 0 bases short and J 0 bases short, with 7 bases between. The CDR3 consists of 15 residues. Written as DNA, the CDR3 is TGTGCCAGCAGCTTGGCAGGGTGTAGCAATCAGCCCCAGCATTTT. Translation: CASSLAGCSNQPQHF.

The CDR3 bases are TGCAGTGCTAGTTTCGGGACAGGAAGTCGATACGAGCAGTACTTC. Its protein is CSASFGTGSRYEQYF. The V and J genes are TRBV20-1 and TRBJ2-7; 8 nucleotides match TRBD1. V shed 3 bases, J shed 4 bases, and the junction held 11 bases outside the gene matches. The V gene's germline CDR1 is DFQATT and CDR2 SNEGSKA (reference sequence). This CDR3 spans 15 amino acids.

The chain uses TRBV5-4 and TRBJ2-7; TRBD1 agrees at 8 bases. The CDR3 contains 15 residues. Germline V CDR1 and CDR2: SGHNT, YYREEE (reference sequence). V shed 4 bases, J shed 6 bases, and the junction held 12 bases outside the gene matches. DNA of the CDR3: TGTGCCAGCAGCCTGGGGCAGGGGGCGAGTATCGAGCAGTACTTC. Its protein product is CASSLGQGASIEQYF. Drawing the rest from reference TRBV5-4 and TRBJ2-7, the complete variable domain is ETGVTQSPTHLIKTRGQQVTLRCSSQSGHNTVSWYQQALGQGPQFIFQYYREEENGRGNFPPRFSGLQFPNYSSELNVNALELDDSALYLCASSLGQGASIEQYFGPGTRLTVT.

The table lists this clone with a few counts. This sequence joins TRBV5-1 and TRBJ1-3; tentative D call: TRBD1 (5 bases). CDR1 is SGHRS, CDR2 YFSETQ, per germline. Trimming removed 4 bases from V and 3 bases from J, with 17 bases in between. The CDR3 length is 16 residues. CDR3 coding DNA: TGCGCCAGCAGCCCAGGAGACAGCCTGATTGGAAACACCATATATTTT. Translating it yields CASSPGDSLIGNTIYF.

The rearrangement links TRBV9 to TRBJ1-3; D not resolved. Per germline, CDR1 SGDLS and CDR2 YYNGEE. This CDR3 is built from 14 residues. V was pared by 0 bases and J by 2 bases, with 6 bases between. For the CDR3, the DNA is TGTGCCAGCAGCGTAGTAACAGCTGGAAACACCATATATTTT. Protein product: CASSVVTAGNTIYF.

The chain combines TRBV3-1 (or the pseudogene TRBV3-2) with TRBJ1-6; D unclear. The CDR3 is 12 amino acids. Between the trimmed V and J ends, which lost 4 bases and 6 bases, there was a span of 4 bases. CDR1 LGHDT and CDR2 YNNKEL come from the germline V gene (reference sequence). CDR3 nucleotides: TGTGCCAGCAGCCTCTTTAATTCACCCCTCCACTTT. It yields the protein CASSLFNSPLHF.

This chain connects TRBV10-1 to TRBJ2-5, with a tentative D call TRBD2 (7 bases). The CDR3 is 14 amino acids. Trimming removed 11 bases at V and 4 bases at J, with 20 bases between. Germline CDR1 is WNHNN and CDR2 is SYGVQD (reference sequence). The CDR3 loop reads CALRRAGEGETQYF. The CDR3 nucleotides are TGCGCCCTAAGGCGGGCAGGGGAGGGAGAGACCCAGTACTTC.

The CDR3 protein is CAWSAFYGYTF. In DNA, the CDR3 is TGTGCCTGGAGTGCCTTTTATGGCTACACCTTC. V gene TRBV30 combines with J gene TRBJ1-2; D is undetermined. V was cut by 1 base and J by 5 bases, with 5 bases left in between. Germline-derived CDR1 and CDR2 are GTSNPN and SVGIG (reference sequence). There are 11 residues in the CDR3.

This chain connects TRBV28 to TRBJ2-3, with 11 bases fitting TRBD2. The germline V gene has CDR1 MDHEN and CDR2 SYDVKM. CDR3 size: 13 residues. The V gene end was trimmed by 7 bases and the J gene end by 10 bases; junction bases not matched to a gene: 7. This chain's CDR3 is CASNSPSGRSQYF. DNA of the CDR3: TGTGCCAGCAACTCGCCTAGCGGGAGGTCGCAGTATTTT.

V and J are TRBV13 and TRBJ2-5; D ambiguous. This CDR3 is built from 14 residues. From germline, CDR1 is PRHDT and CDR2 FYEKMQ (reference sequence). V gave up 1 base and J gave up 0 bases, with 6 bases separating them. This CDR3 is CASSLARNQETQYF. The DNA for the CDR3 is TGTGCCAGCAGCTTAGCGAGAAACCAAGAGACCCAGTACTTC.